Listed below are T cell receptor beta chains from one sample, sequenced in a study of shared clonotypes between healthy human individuals. The protocol was immunoSEQ multiplex PCR, while the TCRdb copy is restricted to in-frame clones and leaves out a portion. The repertoire holds over 2 million clones, with around 96% as singletons. Sequenced material: naive CD8+ T cells sorted from blood. The receptors were gathered from a man aged 18 to 29 in good health. Each CDR3 is given with its conserved first and last residue. The order of the fields is V gene, clone size, D gene, J gene, CDR3 length, CDR3 protein, CDR3 DNA. D genes are given only for firm matches. Only some rows state a clone size, as once, few, many or a class for expanded clones.

v_gene: TRBV5-1
abundance: -
d_gene: TRBD2
j_gene: TRBJ2-1
len: 15
CDR3aa: CASSLEPSGDNEQFF
CDR3nt: TGCGCCAGCAGCTTAGAGCCTAGCGGAGACAATGAGCAGTTCTTC

v_gene: TRBV28
abundance: -
d_gene: TRBD2
j_gene: TRBJ2-2
len: 16
CDR3aa: CASSFLPGGGTGELFF
CDR3nt: TGTGCCAGCAGCTTCCTCCCGGGAGGAGGTACCGGGGAGCTGTTTTTT

v_gene: TRBV28
abundance: -
d_gene: TRBD1
j_gene: TRBJ1-3
len: 18
CDR3aa: CASSFGRDRYLSGNTIYF
CDR3nt: TGTGCCAGCAGTTTTGGCCGGGACAGGTACCTCTCTGGAAACACCATATATTTT

v_gene: TRBV5-1
abundance: -
d_gene: -
j_gene: TRBJ1-2
len: 14
CDR3aa: CASDLPGARDGYTF
CDR3nt: TGCGCCAGCGACTTACCAGGGGCGCGCGATGGCTACACCTTC

v_gene: TRBV28
abundance: -
d_gene: TRBD1
j_gene: TRBJ2-1
len: 15
CDR3aa: CASSLNRGQSSEQFF
CDR3nt: TGTGCCAGCAGCCTCAACAGGGGTCAGAGTAGTGAGCAGTTCTTC

v_gene: TRBV7-2
abundance: -
d_gene: -
j_gene: TRBJ2-1
len: 14
CDR3aa: CASSSGSLYNEQFF
CDR3nt: TGTGCCAGCAGCTCCGGGTCCCTCTACAATGAGCAGTTCTTC

v_gene: TRBV5-4
abundance: -
d_gene: -
j_gene: TRBJ1-1
len: 13
CDR3aa: CASSAIENTEAFF
CDR3nt: TGTGCCAGCAGCGCAATAGAGAACACTGAAGCTTTCTTT

v_gene: TRBV7-2
abundance: once
d_gene: TRBD1
j_gene: TRBJ2-7
len: 15
CDR3aa: CASSPRDRAGYEQYF
CDR3nt: TGTGCCAGCAGTCCTAGGGACAGGGCTGGCTACGAGCAGTACTTC

v_gene: TRBV9
abundance: -
d_gene: -
j_gene: TRBJ2-7
len: 16
CDR3aa: CASSPESAVPAYEQYF
CDR3nt: TGTGCCAGCAGCCCTGAATCCGCGGTCCCCGCCTACGAGCAGTACTTC

v_gene: TRBV10-3
abundance: -
d_gene: TRBD1
j_gene: TRBJ1-5
len: 13
CDR3aa: CATGTGDGQPQHF
CDR3nt: TGTGCCACGGGGACAGGTGATGGCCAGCCCCAGCATTTT

v_gene: TRBV25-1
abundance: -
d_gene: -
j_gene: TRBJ2-7
len: 14
CDR3aa: CASSDIDIRDEQYF
CDR3nt: TGTGCCAGCAGTGATATTGATATCCGGGACGAGCAGTACTTC

v_gene: TRBV5-1
abundance: -
d_gene: TRBD2
j_gene: TRBJ2-1
len: 18
CDR3aa: CASSLAGSGRSSYNEQFF
CDR3nt: TGCGCCAGCAGCTTGGCAGGTAGCGGGAGAAGCTCCTACAATGAGCAGTTCTTC

v_gene: TRBV4-2
abundance: -
d_gene: TRBD2
j_gene: TRBJ2-2
len: 18
CDR3aa: CASTSSGLAGANTGELFF
CDR3nt: TGTGCCAGCACCTCCTCGGGTCTAGCGGGGGCTAACACCGGGGAGCTGTTTTTT

v_gene: TRBV7-3
abundance: -
d_gene: -
j_gene: TRBJ1-3
len: 12
CDR3aa: CASSSPGNTIYF
CDR3nt: TGTGCCAGCAGCTCCCCGGGGAACACCATATATTTT

v_gene: TRBV13
abundance: once
d_gene: TRBD1
j_gene: TRBJ1-2
len: 17
CDR3aa: CASSLGGQADQVYGYTF
CDR3nt: TGTGCCAGCAGCTTAGGGGGACAGGCCGACCAGGTCTATGGCTACACCTTC

v_gene: TRBV2
abundance: -
d_gene: TRBD1
j_gene: TRBJ2-2
len: 14
CDR3aa: CATSNQGDTGELFF
CDR3nt: TGTGCCACTTCAAATCAGGGGGACACCGGGGAGCTGTTTTTT

v_gene: TRBV4-1
abundance: -
d_gene: TRBD2
j_gene: TRBJ2-7
len: 15
CDR3aa: CASSPASGGSYEQYF
CDR3nt: TGCGCCAGCAGCCCGGCTAGCGGGGGATCCTACGAGCAGTACTTC

v_gene: TRBV27
abundance: -
d_gene: -
j_gene: TRBJ1-5
len: 15
CDR3aa: CASSLTPRSNQPQHF
CDR3nt: TGTGCCAGCAGTTTGACCCCTCGGAGCAATCAGCCCCAGCATTTT

v_gene: TRBV10-2
abundance: -
d_gene: TRBD1
j_gene: TRBJ2-1
len: 13
CDR3aa: CASQGANYNEQFF
CDR3nt: TGCGCCAGCCAGGGGGCTAACTACAATGAGCAGTTCTTC

v_gene: TRBV4-1
abundance: -
d_gene: -
j_gene: TRBJ2-7
len: 17
CDR3aa: CASSQVETVPPSYEQYF
CDR3nt: TGCGCCAGCAGCCAAGTGGAGACAGTTCCCCCCTCCTACGAGCAGTACTTC

v_gene: TRBV9
abundance: once
d_gene: -
j_gene: TRBJ1-1
len: 13
CDR3aa: CASSVGPGTEAFF
CDR3nt: TGTGCCAGCAGCGTAGGCCCGGGAACTGAAGCTTTCTTT

v_gene: TRBV11-3
abundance: -
d_gene: TRBD2
j_gene: TRBJ2-3
len: 18
CDR3aa: CASSLDGTSGREEDTQYF
CDR3nt: TGTGCCAGCAGCTTAGATGGGACTAGCGGGAGGGAGGAAGATACGCAGTATTTT

v_gene: TRBV25-1
abundance: -
d_gene: -
j_gene: TRBJ2-5
len: 15
CDR3aa: CASRYALGREETQYF
CDR3nt: TGTGCCAGCAGATACGCACTAGGCCGGGAAGAGACCCAGTACTTC

v_gene: TRBV27
abundance: -
d_gene: TRBD2
j_gene: TRBJ2-7
len: 17
CDR3aa: CASRKKTRGGGSYEQYF
CDR3nt: TGTGCCAGCAGAAAAAAGACTCGCGGGGGGGGATCCTACGAGCAGTACTTC

v_gene: TRBV28
abundance: -
d_gene: TRBD1
j_gene: TRBJ2-7
len: 13
CDR3aa: CATSDRGSYEQYF
CDR3nt: TGTGCCACTTCGGACAGGGGAAGCTACGAGCAGTACTTC

v_gene: TRBV27
abundance: -
d_gene: TRBD2
j_gene: TRBJ2-5
len: 16
CDR3aa: CASRPSGGPNWETQYF
CDR3nt: TGTGCCAGCAGACCTAGCGGGGGGCCAAACTGGGAGACCCAGTACTTC

v_gene: TRBV19
abundance: -
d_gene: -
j_gene: TRBJ2-7
len: 13
CDR3aa: CASSLGITYEQYF
CDR3nt: TGTGCCAGTAGTTTGGGGATAACCTACGAGCAGTACTTC

v_gene: TRBV6-5
abundance: -
d_gene: TRBD1
j_gene: TRBJ2-7
len: 12
CDR3aa: CASGPRGFEQYF
CDR3nt: TGTGCCAGCGGGCCCAGGGGGTTCGAGCAGTACTTC

v_gene: TRBV7-9
abundance: -
d_gene: -
j_gene: TRBJ2-1
len: 16
CDR3aa: CASSDPDSGSYNEQFF
CDR3nt: TGTGCCAGCAGCGATCCAGACAGCGGGTCCTACAATGAGCAGTTCTTC

v_gene: TRBV27
abundance: once
d_gene: -
j_gene: TRBJ2-7
len: 13
CDR3aa: CASQEYEGYEQYF
CDR3nt: TGTGCCAGCCAGGAGTATGAGGGGTACGAGCAGTACTTC

v_gene: TRBV7-6
abundance: -
d_gene: TRBD2
j_gene: TRBJ2-5
len: 20
CDR3aa: CASSLPGERGASGIQETQYF
CDR3nt: TGTGCCAGCAGCTTGCCTGGTGAACGGGGGGCTAGCGGGATCCAAGAGACCCAGTACTTC

v_gene: TRBV7-9
abundance: -
d_gene: -
j_gene: TRBJ2-1
len: 13
CDR3aa: CASFLGPYNEQFF
CDR3nt: TGTGCCAGTTTTTTAGGTCCCTACAATGAGCAGTTCTTC

v_gene: TRBV4-3
abundance: -
d_gene: TRBD1
j_gene: TRBJ1-6
len: 18
CDR3aa: CASGESDTGGFYNSPLHF
CDR3nt: TGCGCCAGCGGAGAAAGTGATACAGGGGGATTCTATAATTCACCCCTCCACTTT

v_gene: TRBV5-6
abundance: -
d_gene: -
j_gene: TRBJ2-1
len: 14
CDR3aa: CASSPGGSYNEQFF
CDR3nt: TGTGCCAGCAGTCCTGGGGGGTCCTACAATGAGCAGTTCTTC

v_gene: TRBV9
abundance: -
d_gene: -
j_gene: TRBJ2-7
len: 14
CDR3aa: CASSVGDSSYEQYF
CDR3nt: TGTGCCAGCAGCGTCGGGGATAGCTCCTACGAGCAGTACTTC

v_gene: TRBV27
abundance: -
d_gene: -
j_gene: TRBJ2-1
len: 17
CDR3aa: CASSPSTYAGSYNEQFF
CDR3nt: TGTGCCAGCAGTCCCTCAACTTACGCGGGCTCCTACAATGAGCAGTTCTTC

v_gene: TRBV5-1
abundance: -
d_gene: TRBD2
j_gene: TRBJ2-1
len: 15
CDR3aa: CASSLIAGAYNEQFF
CDR3nt: TGCGCCAGCAGCCTTATAGCGGGAGCCTACAATGAGCAGTTCTTC

v_gene: TRBV13
abundance: -
d_gene: -
j_gene: TRBJ1-2
len: 13
CDR3aa: CASSSGSLAALAF
CDR3nt: TGTGCCAGCAGCTCCGGGTCTCTGGCGGCTTTAGCCTTC

v_gene: TRBV6-1
abundance: -
d_gene: TRBD2
j_gene: TRBJ2-7
len: 15
CDR3aa: CASNVQASGFYEQYF
CDR3nt: TGTGCCAGCAATGTGCAAGCTAGCGGGTTCTACGAGCAGTACTTC

v_gene: TRBV5-4
abundance: -
d_gene: TRBD1
j_gene: TRBJ2-7
len: 16
CDR3aa: CASRSSPGQGNYEQYF
CDR3nt: TGTGCCAGCAGATCCTCTCCCGGACAGGGGAACTACGAGCAGTACTTC

v_gene: TRBV5-1
abundance: -
d_gene: -
j_gene: TRBJ2-7
len: 15
CDR3aa: CASSPTDRTLYEQYF
CDR3nt: TGCGCCAGCAGCCCGACTGATAGGACACTCTACGAGCAGTACTTC

v_gene: TRBV7-9
abundance: -
d_gene: TRBD2
j_gene: TRBJ2-1
len: 15
CDR3aa: CASSDSGSFYNEQFF
CDR3nt: TGTGCCAGCAGCGATAGCGGGAGTTTCTACAATGAGCAGTTCTTC

v_gene: TRBV5-1
abundance: -
d_gene: -
j_gene: TRBJ2-3
len: 12
CDR3aa: CASSSYTDTQYF
CDR3nt: TGCGCCAGCAGCTCATACACAGATACGCAGTATTTT

v_gene: TRBV6-6
abundance: -
d_gene: -
j_gene: TRBJ2-3
len: 14
CDR3aa: CASSYGQNTDTQYF
CDR3nt: TGTGCCAGCAGTTACGGACAGAACACAGATACGCAGTATTTT

v_gene: TRBV30
abundance: -
d_gene: TRBD1
j_gene: TRBJ1-2
len: 16
CDR3aa: CAWRPLPGTGGQGYTF
CDR3nt: TGTGCCTGGAGGCCCCTTCCCGGGACAGGGGGTCAAGGCTACACCTTC

v_gene: TRBV4-1
abundance: -
d_gene: TRBD1
j_gene: TRBJ1-2
len: 15
CDR3aa: CASSQLGQGGYGYTF
CDR3nt: TGCGCCAGCAGCCAACTGGGACAGGGGGGCTATGGCTACACCTTC

v_gene: TRBV29-1
abundance: -
d_gene: TRBD1
j_gene: TRBJ2-7
len: 13
CDR3aa: CSVDGQGFAGQYF
CDR3nt: TGCAGCGTTGATGGACAGGGTTTTGCGGGGCAGTACTTC